A selection of T cell receptor beta chains follows, all from one sample in a study of blood T cell repertoires in COVID-19. Clones were read by immunoSEQ multiplex PCR, and TCRdb kept only the in-frame ones, dropping some. Of 370,000 or so clones listed, roughly four fifths were seen once; the top ten hold more than 1%. What was sequenced was peripheral blood. The receptor set was obtained from a human donor with acute or convalescent COVID-19. The donor label of this sample is uncertain. The CDR3 runs from the conserved cysteine through the conserved F or W. The D gene is left open where the match is weak. A row's size may be missing; if present it is once, few, many or a size class.

>TRBJ1-4|.|TRBV6-5|.
CASRSTGQKLFF
TGTGCCAGCAGATCAACAGGGCAGAAACTGTTTTTT
>TRBJ2-1|.|TRBV3-1/TRBV3-2|TRBD2
CASSEGRVRNEQFF
TGTGCCAGCAGCGAGGGGAGGGTTCGCAATGAGCAGTTCTTC
>TRBJ2-4|.|TRBV4-1|.
CASRGYKNIQYF
TGCGCCAGCCGGGGATACAAAAACATTCAGTACTTC
>TRBJ2-5|.|TRBV20-1|.
CSASIVQETQYF
TGCAGTGCTAGTATAGTACAAGAGACCCAGTACTTC
>TRBJ1-1|.|TRBV6-6|.
CASNREGITEAFF
TGTGCCAGCAATAGGGAGGGGATAACTGAAGCTTTCTTT
>TRBJ2-5|few|TRBV6-5|TRBD1
CASSYSGTGETQYF
TGTGCCAGCAGTTATTCAGGGACAGGAGAGACCCAGTACTTC
>TRBJ1-4|.|TRBV5-1|TRBD1
CASSLTTGGGEKLFF
TGCGCCAGCAGCTTGACGACAGGGGGCGGAGAAAAACTGTTTTTT
>TRBJ1-1|.|TRBV2|TRBD1
CASNRDRVSGTEAFF
TGTGCCAGCAATAGGGACAGGGTTAGCGGCACTGAAGCTTTCTTT
>TRBJ1-4|once|TRBV28|.
CASSLHGGGGLGEKLFF
TGTGCCAGCAGTCTACACGGGGGTGGAGGACTAGGTGAAAAACTGTTTTTT
>TRBJ2-1|.|TRBV5-5|TRBD2
CASSRASGGVDINEQFF
TGTGCCAGCAGCAGAGCTAGCGGGGGGGTGGACATCAATGAGCAGTTCTTC
>TRBJ2-3|.|TRBV11-2|TRBD2
CASSLFPGGQTDTQYF
TGTGCCAGCAGCTTATTTCCGGGGGGGCAGACAGATACGCAGTATTTT
>TRBJ2-1|once|TRBV7-9|.
CASSLGGDYNEQFF
TGTGCCAGCAGCTTAGGCGGGGACTACAATGAGCAGTTCTTC
>TRBJ1-2|.|TRBV4-2|TRBD1
CASSQGGTGINYGYTF
TGTGCCAGCAGCCAAGGAGGGACAGGGATTAACTATGGCTACACCTTC
>TRBJ1-2|.|TRBV7-8|.
CASSPSGTLYGYTF
TGTGCCAGCAGCCCCTCCGGGACATTATATGGCTACACCTTC
>TRBJ1-1|.|TRBV5-1|.
CASSILPGLDTEAFF
TGCGCCAGCAGCATCCTCCCGGGGTTAGACACTGAAGCTTTCTTT
>TRBJ1-3|.|TRBV18|TRBD1
CASSQDRGIGNTIYF
TGTGCCAGCTCACAGGACAGGGGTATCGGAAACACCATATATTTT
>TRBJ1-5|.|TRBV6-1|.
CASSEGRSGNQPQHF
TGTGCCAGCAGTGAAGGACGAAGCGGCAATCAGCCCCAGCATTTT
>TRBJ1-2|.|TRBV10-3|TRBD1
CAISDPDRGYGYTF
TGTGCCATCAGTGATCCCGACAGGGGCTATGGCTACACCTTC
>TRBJ1-2|.|TRBV19|.
CASSISQGANYGYTF
TGTGCCAGTAGTATTTCACAGGGTGCGAACTATGGCTACACCTTC
>TRBJ2-7|.|TRBV3-1/TRBV3-2|TRBD2
CASSWTSGVYEQYF
TGTGCCAGCAGCTGGACTAGCGGGGTCTACGAGCAGTACTTC
>TRBJ2-1|.|TRBV7-8|TRBD2
CASISGRNGEQFF
TGTGCCAGCATCAGCGGGAGGAACGGTGAGCAGTTCTTC
>TRBJ1-4|.|TRBV11-2|TRBD1
CASSSRQGPNEKLFF
TGTGCCAGCAGCTCCCGACAGGGTCCTAATGAAAAACTGTTTTTT
>TRBJ2-2|.|TRBV19|TRBD2
CASSISRTSGPTNTGELFF
TGTGCCAGTAGTATATCAAGGACTAGCGGGCCGACGAACACCGGGGAGCTGTTTTTT
>TRBJ2-1|.|TRBV29-1|TRBD2
CSVQRGNRGEQFF
TGCAGCGTCCAGCGGGGGAACAGAGGTGAGCAGTTCTTC
>TRBJ2-7|.|TRBV5-4|.
CASSLGGERSYEQYF
TGTGCCAGCAGCTTGGGGGGGGAACGGTCCTACGAGCAGTACTTC
>TRBJ2-5|.|TRBV14|TRBD2
CASSLSGLAGRETQYF
TGTGCCAGCAGCCTATCGGGACTAGCGGGTAGGGAGACCCAGTACTTC
>TRBJ2-7|.|TRBV28|.
CASNGPYEQYF
TGTGCCAGCAATGGCCCCTACGAGCAGTACTTC
>TRBJ1-1|.|TRBV3-1/TRBV3-2|.
CASSHGGGLRNTEAFF
TGTGCCAGCAGCCACGGCGGGGGGCTCCGGAACACTGAAGCTTTCTTT
>TRBJ1-5|.|TRBV7-2|.
CASSSAIQGPNQPQHF
TGTGCCAGCAGCTCCGCCATACAGGGTCCAAATCAGCCCCAGCATTTT